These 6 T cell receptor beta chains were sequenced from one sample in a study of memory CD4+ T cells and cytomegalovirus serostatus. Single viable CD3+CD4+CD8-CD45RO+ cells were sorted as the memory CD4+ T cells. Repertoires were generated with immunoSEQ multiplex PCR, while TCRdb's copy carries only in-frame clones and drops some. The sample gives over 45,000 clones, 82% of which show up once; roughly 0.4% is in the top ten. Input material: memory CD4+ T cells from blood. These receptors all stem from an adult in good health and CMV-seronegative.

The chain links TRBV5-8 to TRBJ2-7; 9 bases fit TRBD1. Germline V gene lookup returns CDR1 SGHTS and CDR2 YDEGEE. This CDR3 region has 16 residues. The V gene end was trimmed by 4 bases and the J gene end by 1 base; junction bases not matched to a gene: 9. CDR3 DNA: TGTGCCAGCAGCCGGGGGACAGGGAGAGGTTCCTACGAGCAGTACTTC. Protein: CASSRGTGRGSYEQYF.

CDR3 sequence reads: CASSLDGRGLNQPQHF. In nucleotides, the CDR3 is TGCGCCAGCAGCTTGGATGGCAGGGGCCTGAATCAGCCCCAGCATTTT. This chain connects TRBV5-1 to TRBJ1-5, with D tentatively TRBD1 (6 bases). The length of the CDR3 is 16 residues. Germline CDR1 is SGHRS and CDR2 is YFSETQ. Trimming stripped 0 bases from V and 4 bases from J, with 14 bases between.

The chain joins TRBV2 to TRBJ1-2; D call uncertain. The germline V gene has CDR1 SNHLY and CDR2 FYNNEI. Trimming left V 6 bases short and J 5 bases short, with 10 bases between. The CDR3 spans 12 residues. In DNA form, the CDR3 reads TGTGCCAGCAGCAGCCTTATTTATGGCTACACCTTC. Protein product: CASSSLIYGYTF.

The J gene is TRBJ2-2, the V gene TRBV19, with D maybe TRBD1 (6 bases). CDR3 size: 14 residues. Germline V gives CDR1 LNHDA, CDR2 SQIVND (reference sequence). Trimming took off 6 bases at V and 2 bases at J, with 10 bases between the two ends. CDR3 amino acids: CASSGQKNTGELFF. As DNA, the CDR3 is TGTGCCAGTAGCGGACAGAAAAACACCGGGGAGCTGTTTTTT.

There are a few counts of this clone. CDR3 in DNA: TGTGCCAGCAGGACATACCTAGCCAAGAATTCCTACGAGCAGTACTTC. Protein sequence: CASRTYLAKNSYEQYF. The V gene is TRBV11-2, the J gene TRBJ2-7; weak D call: TRBD2 (5 bases). CDR3 length: 16 amino acids. The V end was cut by 6 bases, the J end by 1 base, with 19 bases between. The germline CDR1 and CDR2 sequences are SGHAT and FQNNGV.

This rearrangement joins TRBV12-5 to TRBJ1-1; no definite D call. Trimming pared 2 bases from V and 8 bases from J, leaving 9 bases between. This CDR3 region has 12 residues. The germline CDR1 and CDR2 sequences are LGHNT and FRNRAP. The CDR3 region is CASGLPPGEAFF. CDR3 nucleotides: TGTGCTAGTGGTTTGCCCCCGGGAGAAGCTTTCTTT.